These T cell receptor beta chains were read from a single sample in a study of cytomegalovirus exposure and HLA in healthy donors. Some clones are missing from TCRdb's copy, which holds only in-frame ones; the method was immunoSEQ multiplex PCR. The sample has tens of thousands of clones; roughly 84% are singletons. Material: PBMCs. Receptor source: a man aged 25 to 40 in good health and CMV-seronegative. CDR3s include the opening cysteine and the closing phenylalanine or tryptophan. A D gene is named only where the DNA matches it firmly. Size is stated for part of the rows, as once, few or many counts, or as a class when the clone is expanded.

>TRBJ2-3|TRBD2|TRBV27|-
CASSPLAGGTDTQYF
TGTGCCAGCAGTCCCCTAGCGGGGGGCACAGATACGCAGTATTTT
>TRBJ2-5|TRBD2|TRBV10-3|once
CAIERGPGETQYF
TGTGCCATCGAGCGGGGGCCGGGGGAGACCCAGTACTTC
>TRBJ1-6|-|TRBV6-6|-
CASRGGRDSPLHF
TGTGCCAGCCGCGGGGGCCGGGATTCACCCCTCCACTTT
>TRBJ1-1|-|TRBV7-2|-
CASSLTWAANTEAFF
TGTGCCAGCAGCTTAACTTGGGCAGCGAACACTGAAGCTTTCTTT
>TRBJ1-5|-|TRBV5-1|-
CASRSGDKQPQHF
TGCGCCAGCAGATCAGGGGACAAACAGCCCCAGCATTTT
>TRBJ1-5|-|TRBV5-6|-
CASSTGDQPQHF
TGTGCCAGCAGCACGGGGGATCAGCCCCAGCATTTT
>TRBJ1-5|-|TRBV2|-
CASSGGGARGQPQHF
TGTGCCAGCAGTGGGGGCGGGGCCCGGGGTCAGCCCCAGCATTTT
>TRBJ2-7|-|TRBV27|-
CASSLSLLTFTGSGYEQYF
TGTGCCAGCAGTTTATCGCTACTTACATTCACAGGGTCGGGGTACGAGCAGTACTTC
>TRBJ1-1|-|TRBV7-2|-
CASSWRERLGTEAFF
TGTGCCAGCAGCTGGAGGGAAAGGTTGGGCACTGAAGCTTTCTTT
>TRBJ2-5|TRBD2|TRBV27|-
CATSWGGSQETQYF
TGTGCCACCTCCTGGGGAGGGAGCCAAGAGACCCAGTACTTC
>TRBJ1-6|-|TRBV6-6|-
CASSPPGTWQSPLHF
TGTGCCAGCAGCCCCCCTGGTACCTGGCAGTCACCCCTCCACTTT
>TRBJ1-4|TRBD1|TRBV7-2|-
CASSERTGYREKLFF
TGTGCCAGCAGCGAACGGACAGGCTACAGGGAAAAACTGTTTTTT
>TRBJ1-1|-|TRBV30|-
CASLSGKDTEAFF
TGTGCCTCCCTGTCAGGAAAGGACACTGAAGCTTTCTTT
>TRBJ2-7|-|TRBV28|-
CASSSPGPYSYEQYF
TGTGCCAGCAGTTCCCCAGGGCCTTACTCCTACGAGCAGTACTTC
>TRBJ1-1|-|TRBV6-5|few
CASSYRSGTTAPRAFF
TGTGCCAGCAGTTACAGGTCCGGGACAACGGCTCCCCGGGCTTTCTTT
>TRBJ1-1|-|TRBV19|-
CASSIQGPSEAFF
TGTGCCAGTAGTATACAGGGGCCCTCTGAAGCTTTCTTT
>TRBJ2-5|TRBD2|TRBV7-9|few
CASSPGTSGDSETQYF
TGTGCCAGCAGCCCCGGGACTAGCGGGGATTCGGAGACCCAGTACTTC
>TRBJ1-1|TRBD1|TRBV4-1|few
CASSQDSTGATTEAFF
TGCGCCAGCAGCCAAGATAGTACAGGGGCAACCACTGAAGCTTTCTTT
>TRBJ1-2|-|TRBV28|-
CASSLNGPSLNYGYTF
TGTGCCAGCAGTTTAAATGGGCCCTCGCTTAACTATGGCTACACCTTC
>TRBJ2-1|-|TRBV19|-
CASSMRTASSYNEQFF
TGTGCCAGTAGTATGAGGACTGCGAGCTCCTACAATGAGCAGTTCTTC
>TRBJ1-1|-|TRBV4-2|-
CASSQVSLLDGTEAFF
TGTGCCAGCAGCCAAGTTAGCTTACTCGACGGCACTGAAGCTTTCTTT
>TRBJ2-5|-|TRBV14|-
CASSQGWSALETQYF
TGTGCCAGCAGCCAAGGATGGAGCGCGCTAGAGACCCAGTACTTC
>TRBJ1-6|-|TRBV30|-
CAGINGGNNSPLHF
TGTGCCGGGATAAACGGGGGAAATAATTCACCCCTCCACTTT
>TRBJ1-2|TRBD1|TRBV5-1|-
CASSRGQGDGYTF
TGCGCCAGCAGCCGAGGACAGGGGGATGGCTACACCTTC
>TRBJ2-7|TRBD1|TRBV4-1|few
CASSQAGAGGYEQYF
TGCGCCAGCAGCCAAGCTGGGGCAGGGGGCTACGAGCAGTACTTC
>TRBJ1-1|-|TRBV7-6|-
CASSSSNGLGNTEAFF
TGTGCCAGCAGCTCAAGCAACGGGTTGGGGAACACTGAAGCTTTCTTT
>TRBJ2-5|-|TRBV5-1|-
CASSSGVGVETQYF
TGCGCCAGCAGCTCGGGAGTGGGAGTGGAGACCCAGTACTTC
>TRBJ2-7|TRBD1|TRBV13|-
CASSRDRLYEQYF
TGTGCCAGCAGCAGGGACAGGTTATACGAGCAGTACTTC
>TRBJ2-1|TRBD1|TRBV19|-
CASTLRDRGGNEQFF
TGTGCCAGTACTCTCCGGGACAGGGGTGGGAATGAGCAGTTCTTC
>TRBJ2-2|-|TRBV7-3|-
CASSSGWGTGELFF
TGTGCCAGCAGCTCGGGATGGGGAACCGGGGAGCTGTTTTTT
>TRBJ1-1|-|TRBV28|few
CASSLLELNTEAFF
TGTGCCAGCAGTTTATTGGAGTTGAACACTGAAGCTTTCTTT
>TRBJ2-7|TRBD2|TRBV5-4|once
CASSAGLAAYEQYF
TGTGCCAGCAGCGCCGGACTAGCAGCCTACGAGCAGTACTTC
>TRBJ2-5|-|TRBV19|-
CASSINRFQETQYF
TGTGCCAGTAGTATAAACAGGTTTCAAGAGACCCAGTACTTC
>TRBJ2-3|TRBD2|TRBV19|few
CASSPRTSSTDTQYF
TGTGCCAGTAGTCCCCGGACTAGCTCTACAGATACGCAGTATTTT
>TRBJ1-2|TRBD1|TRBV5-6|-
CASRAGTEDYGYTF
TGTGCCAGCAGAGCCGGGACAGAGGACTATGGCTACACCTTC
>TRBJ2-7|TRBD1|TRBV7-8|-
CASSLESRGQGQYF
TGTGCCAGCAGCTTAGAGAGCCGGGGACAGGGGCAGTACTTC
>TRBJ1-4|TRBD1|TRBV27|-
CASSRPGQGEKLFF
TGTGCCAGCAGTAGGCCGGGACAGGGCGAAAAACTGTTTTTT
>TRBJ1-1|TRBD1|TRBV5-1|-
CASSLEDRENTEAFF
TGCGCCAGCAGCTTAGAGGACAGGGAGAACACTGAAGCTTTCTTT
>TRBJ1-4|TRBD1|TRBV29-1|-
CSVRQGGEKLFF
TGCAGCGTCCGACAGGGAGGCGAAAAACTGTTTTTT
>TRBJ2-7|-|TRBV2|-
CASSDITGGLSYEQYF
TGTGCCAGCAGTGACATCACCGGGGGTCTCTCCTACGAGCAGTACTTC
>TRBJ2-1|-|TRBV7-6|once
CASSRTAHEQFF
TGTGCCAGCAGCCGGACAGCCCATGAGCAGTTCTTC
>TRBJ2-1|-|TRBV6-5|-
CASSYGQYYNEQFF
TGTGCCAGCAGTTACGGACAGTACTACAATGAGCAGTTCTTC
>TRBJ1-3|-|TRBV19|-
CASSAGVSGNTIYF
TGTGCCAGTAGTGCAGGGGTTTCTGGAAACACCATATATTTT
>TRBJ1-1|TRBD1|TRBV19|few
CASLQKTGDTEAFF
TGTGCCAGCTTACAGAAAACAGGGGACACTGAAGCTTTCTTT
>TRBJ1-1|TRBD1|TRBV6-1|-
CASSFRDREGAFF
TGTGCCAGCAGTTTCCGGGACAGGGAAGGAGCTTTCTTT
>TRBJ1-2|-|TRBV2|-
CASSEPRGYGYTF
TGTGCCAGCAGTGAACCCAGAGGTTATGGCTACACCTTC
>TRBJ1-2|TRBD1|TRBV30|-
CAWSGQGLGYAGYTF
TGTGCCTGGAGTGGACAGGGTTTGGGTTACGCTGGCTACACCTTC